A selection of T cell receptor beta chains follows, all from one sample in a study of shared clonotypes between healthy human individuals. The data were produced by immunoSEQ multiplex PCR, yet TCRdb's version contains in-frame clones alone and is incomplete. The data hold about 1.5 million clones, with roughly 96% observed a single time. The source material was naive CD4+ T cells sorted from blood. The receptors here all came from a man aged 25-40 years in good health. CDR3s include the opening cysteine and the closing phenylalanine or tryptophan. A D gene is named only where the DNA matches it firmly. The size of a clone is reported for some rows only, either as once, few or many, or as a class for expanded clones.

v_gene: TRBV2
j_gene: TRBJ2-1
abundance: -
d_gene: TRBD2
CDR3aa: CASTSSGRYNEQFF
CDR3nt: TGTGCCAGCACTTCTAGCGGGAGGTATAATGAGCAGTTCTTC

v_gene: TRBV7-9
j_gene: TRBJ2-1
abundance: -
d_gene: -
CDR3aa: CASSLEARTYNEQFF
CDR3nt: TGTGCCAGCAGCTTAGAGGCCCGGACCTACAATGAGCAGTTCTTC

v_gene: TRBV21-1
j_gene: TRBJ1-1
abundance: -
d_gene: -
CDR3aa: CASRQGENTEAFF
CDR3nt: TGTGCCAGCAGGCAGGGGGAGAACACTGAAGCTTTCTTT

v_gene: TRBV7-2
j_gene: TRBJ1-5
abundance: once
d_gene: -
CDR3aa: CASSSRQGNQPQHF
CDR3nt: TGTGCCAGCAGCTCAAGACAAGGCAATCAGCCCCAGCATTTT

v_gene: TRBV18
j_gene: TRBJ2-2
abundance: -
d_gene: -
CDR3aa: CASSPLPGLEVNTGELFF
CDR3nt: TGTGCCAGCTCACCACTCCCCGGGCTAGAGGTGAACACCGGGGAGCTGTTTTTT

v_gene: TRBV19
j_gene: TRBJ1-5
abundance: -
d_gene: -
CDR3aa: CASSSRLYSNQPQHF
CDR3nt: TGTGCCAGTAGTAGTCGACTCTATAGCAATCAGCCCCAGCATTTT

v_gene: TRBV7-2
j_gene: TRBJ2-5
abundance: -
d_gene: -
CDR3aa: CASSLRRGETQYF
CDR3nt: TGTGCCAGCAGCTTAAGGCGCGGGGAGACCCAGTACTTC

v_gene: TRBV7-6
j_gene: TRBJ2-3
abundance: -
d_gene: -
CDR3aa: CASSLARSGHPDRDTQYF
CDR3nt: TGTGCCAGCAGCTTAGCTCGTTCGGGACACCCAGACAGGGATACGCAGTATTTT

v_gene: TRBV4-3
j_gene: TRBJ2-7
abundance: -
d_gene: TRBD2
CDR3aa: CASSRSGTSSYEQYF
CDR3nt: TGCGCCAGCAGCCGAAGCGGGACCAGCTCCTACGAGCAGTACTTC

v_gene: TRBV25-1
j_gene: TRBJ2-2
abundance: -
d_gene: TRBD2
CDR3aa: CASSDLGGIGAGELFF
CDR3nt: TGTGCCAGCAGTGATCTCGGGGGGATCGGTGCCGGGGAGCTGTTTTTT

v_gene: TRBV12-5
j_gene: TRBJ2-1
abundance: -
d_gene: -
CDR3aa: CASGLNYNEQFF
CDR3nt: TGTGCTAGTGGTTTAAACTACAATGAGCAGTTCTTC

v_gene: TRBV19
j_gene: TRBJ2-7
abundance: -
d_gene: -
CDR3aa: CASSPRTSYEQYF
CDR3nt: TGTGCCAGTAGCCCCAGGACATCCTACGAGCAGTACTTC

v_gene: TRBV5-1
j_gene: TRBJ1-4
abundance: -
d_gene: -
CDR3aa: CASSMAGNEKLFF
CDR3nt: TGCGCCAGCAGTATGGCAGGGAATGAAAAACTGTTTTTT

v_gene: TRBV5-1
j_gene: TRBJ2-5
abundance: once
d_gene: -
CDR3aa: CASSTGASAGQETQYF
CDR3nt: TGCGCCAGCAGCACCGGAGCGTCCGCGGGCCAAGAGACCCAGTACTTC

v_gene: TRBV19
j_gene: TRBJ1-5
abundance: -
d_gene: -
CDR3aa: CASSILLGQPQHF
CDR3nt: TGTGCCAGTAGTATACTGCTGGGCCAGCCCCAGCATTTT

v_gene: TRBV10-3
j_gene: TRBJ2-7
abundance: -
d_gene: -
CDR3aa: CAMRRDLAYEQYF
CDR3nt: TGTGCCATGCGCCGGGACCTAGCCTACGAGCAGTACTTC

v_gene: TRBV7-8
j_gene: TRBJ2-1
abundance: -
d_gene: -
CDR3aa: CASREAANEQFF
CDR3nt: TGTGCCAGCAGGGAGGCCGCCAATGAGCAGTTCTTC

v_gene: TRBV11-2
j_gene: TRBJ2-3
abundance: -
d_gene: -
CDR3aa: CASSHYRGTDTQYF
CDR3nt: TGTGCCAGCAGCCATTACAGGGGCACAGATACGCAGTATTTT

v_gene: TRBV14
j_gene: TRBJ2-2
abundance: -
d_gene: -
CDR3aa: CASSRSGGLNTGELFF
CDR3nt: TGTGCCAGCAGCCGGTCCGGGGGCCTGAACACCGGGGAGCTGTTTTTT

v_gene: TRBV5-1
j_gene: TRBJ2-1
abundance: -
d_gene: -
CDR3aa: CASSPDHRYYEQFF
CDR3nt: TGCGCCAGCAGCCCGGACCACAGGTATTATGAGCAGTTCTTC

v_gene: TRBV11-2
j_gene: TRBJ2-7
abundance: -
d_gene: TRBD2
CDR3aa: CASSLDRSSGGYEQYF
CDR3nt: TGTGCCAGCAGCTTAGATCGGTCTAGCGGGGGGTACGAGCAGTACTTC

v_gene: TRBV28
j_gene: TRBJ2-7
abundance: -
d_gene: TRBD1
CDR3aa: CASSLRQGERYEQYF
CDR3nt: TGTGCCAGCAGTTTACGACAGGGCGAGAGGTACGAGCAGTACTTC

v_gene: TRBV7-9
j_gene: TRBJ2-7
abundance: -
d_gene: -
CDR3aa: CASSSESDSSYEQYF
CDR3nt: TGTGCCAGCAGTTCGGAAAGCGATTCCTCCTACGAGCAGTACTTC

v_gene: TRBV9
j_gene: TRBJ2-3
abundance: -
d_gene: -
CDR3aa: CASSVGVADTDTQYF
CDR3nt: TGTGCCAGCAGCGTAGGCGTGGCGGACACAGATACGCAGTATTTT

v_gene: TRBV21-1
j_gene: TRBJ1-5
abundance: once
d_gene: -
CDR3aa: CASRKKASGVAPPNQPQHF
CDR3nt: TGTGCCAGCAGAAAAAAGGCCTCAGGGGTAGCGCCCCCCAATCAGCCCCAGCATTTT

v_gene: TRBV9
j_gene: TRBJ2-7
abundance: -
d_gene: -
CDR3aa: CASSVNPILATQYEQYF
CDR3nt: TGTGCCAGCAGCGTAAACCCGATTCTAGCAACGCAGTACGAGCAGTACTTC

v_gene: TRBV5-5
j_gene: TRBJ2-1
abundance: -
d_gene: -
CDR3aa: CASSLGVGNEQFF
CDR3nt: TGTGCCAGCAGCCTCGGGGTTGGCAATGAGCAGTTCTTC

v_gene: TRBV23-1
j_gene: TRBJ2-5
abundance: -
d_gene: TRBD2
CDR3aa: CATDFRWTSGSYETQYF
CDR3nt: TGCGCCACAGACTTCCGGTGGACTAGCGGGAGTTATGAGACCCAGTACTTC

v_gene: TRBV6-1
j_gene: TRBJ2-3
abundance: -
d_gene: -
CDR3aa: CATFGGSTDTQYF
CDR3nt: TGTGCCACTTTCGGCGGAAGCACAGATACGCAGTATTTT

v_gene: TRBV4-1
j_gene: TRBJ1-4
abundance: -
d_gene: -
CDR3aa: CASSQGPTATNEKLFF
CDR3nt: TGCGCCAGCAGCCAAGGCCCGACGGCAACTAATGAAAAACTGTTTTTT

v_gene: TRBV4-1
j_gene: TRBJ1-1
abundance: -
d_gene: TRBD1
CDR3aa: CASSPGQVLVLGTEAFF
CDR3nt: TGCGCCAGCAGCCCGGGACAGGTACTAGTTTTGGGCACTGAAGCTTTCTTT

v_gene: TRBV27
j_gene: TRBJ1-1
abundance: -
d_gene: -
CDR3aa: CASSFLPDSTEAFF
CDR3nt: TGTGCCAGCAGTTTTCTACCTGACAGCACTGAAGCTTTCTTT

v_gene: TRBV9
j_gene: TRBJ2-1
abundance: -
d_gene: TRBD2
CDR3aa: CASSAGLATFYNEQFF
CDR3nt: TGTGCCAGCAGCGCCGGACTAGCCACCTTTTACAATGAGCAGTTCTTC

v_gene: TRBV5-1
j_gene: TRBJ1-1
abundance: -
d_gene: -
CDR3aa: CASSSPNTEAFF
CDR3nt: TGCGCCAGCAGCTCCCCCAACACTGAAGCTTTCTTT

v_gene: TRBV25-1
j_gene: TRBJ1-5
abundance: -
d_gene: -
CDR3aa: CASSEWGFDQPQHF
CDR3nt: TGTGCCAGCAGTGAATGGGGGTTTGATCAGCCCCAGCATTTT

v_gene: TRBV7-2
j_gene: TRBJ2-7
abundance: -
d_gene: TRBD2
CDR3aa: CASSLGIGTTYPYEQYF
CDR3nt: TGTGCCAGCAGCTTAGGAATAGGGACTACTTACCCCTACGAGCAGTACTTC

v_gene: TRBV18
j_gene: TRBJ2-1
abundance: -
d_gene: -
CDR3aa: CASSARAAPYNEQFF
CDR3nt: TGTGCCAGCTCAGCACGGGCCGCGCCCTACAATGAGCAGTTCTTC

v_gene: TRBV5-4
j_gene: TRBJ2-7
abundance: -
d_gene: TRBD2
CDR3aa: CASSLFASGGYEQYF
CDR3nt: TGTGCCAGCAGCTTGTTCGCTAGCGGGGGCTACGAGCAGTACTTC

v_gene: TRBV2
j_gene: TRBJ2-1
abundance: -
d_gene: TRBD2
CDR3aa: CASSKLAGRDEQFF
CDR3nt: TGTGCCAGCAGTAAACTAGCGGGAAGGGATGAGCAGTTCTTC

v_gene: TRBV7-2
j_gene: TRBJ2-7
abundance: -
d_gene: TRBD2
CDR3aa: CASSRAGGGEQYF
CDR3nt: TGTGCCAGCAGTAGAGCGGGAGGGGGGGAGCAGTACTTC

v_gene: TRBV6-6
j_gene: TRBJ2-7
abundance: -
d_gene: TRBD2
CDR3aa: CASSLERPGLAREQYF
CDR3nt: TGTGCCAGCAGCCTAGAACGGCCGGGACTAGCGAGGGAGCAGTACTTC

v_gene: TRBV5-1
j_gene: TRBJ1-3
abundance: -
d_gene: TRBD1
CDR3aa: CASSYLGGTAGNTIYF
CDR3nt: TGCGCCAGCAGCTACCTCGGCGGGACAGCAGGAAACACCATATATTTT

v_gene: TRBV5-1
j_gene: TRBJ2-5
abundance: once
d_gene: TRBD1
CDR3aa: CASSLGFTGEQETQYF
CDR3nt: TGCGCCAGCAGCCTCGGGTTTACAGGGGAACAAGAGACCCAGTACTTC

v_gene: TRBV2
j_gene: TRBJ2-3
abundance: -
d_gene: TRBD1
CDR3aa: CASSGQGADTQYF
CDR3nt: TGTGCCAGCAGTGGACAGGGGGCGGATACGCAGTATTTT

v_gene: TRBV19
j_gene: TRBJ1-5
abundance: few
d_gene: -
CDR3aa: CASSIDPTAPAPQHF
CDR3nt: TGTGCCAGTAGTATTGACCCGACAGCTCCCGCGCCCCAGCATTTT

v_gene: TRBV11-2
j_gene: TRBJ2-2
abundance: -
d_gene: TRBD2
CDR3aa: CASSFGLAGTLRAGELFF
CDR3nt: TGTGCCAGCAGCTTTGGACTAGCGGGAACTCTGAGGGCCGGGGAGCTGTTTTTT

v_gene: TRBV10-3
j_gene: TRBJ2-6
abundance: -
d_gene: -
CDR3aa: CAITETGANVLTF
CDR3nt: TGTGCCATCACGGAAACTGGGGCCAACGTCCTGACTTTC

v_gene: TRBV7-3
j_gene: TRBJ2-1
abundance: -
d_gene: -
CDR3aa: CASSPTYSYNEQFF
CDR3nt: TGTGCCAGCAGCCCCACCTATTCCTACAATGAGCAGTTCTTC

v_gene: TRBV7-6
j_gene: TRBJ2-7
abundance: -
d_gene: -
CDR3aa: CASSKNRASTEEQYF
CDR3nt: TGTGCCAGCAGCAAGAACAGGGCCTCCACGGAAGAGCAGTACTTC

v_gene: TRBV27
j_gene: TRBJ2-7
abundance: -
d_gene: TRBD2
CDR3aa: CASSRQLAGVKGGDEQYF
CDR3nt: TGTGCCAGCTCCAGACAACTAGCGGGCGTAAAGGGGGGCGACGAGCAGTACTTC

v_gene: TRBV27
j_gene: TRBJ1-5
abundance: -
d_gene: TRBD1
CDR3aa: CASSLSRTGGGQPQHF
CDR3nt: TGTGCCAGCAGTTTATCTAGGACAGGGGGTGGTCAGCCCCAGCATTTT

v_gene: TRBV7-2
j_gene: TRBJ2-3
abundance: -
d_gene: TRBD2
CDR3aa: CASSLEREALQGTQYF
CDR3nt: TGTGCCAGCAGCTTAGAGCGGGAGGCCCTCCAAGGTACGCAGTATTTT

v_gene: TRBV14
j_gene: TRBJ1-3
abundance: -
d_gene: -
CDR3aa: CASSQDLDGNTIYF
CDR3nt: TGTGCCAGCAGCCAAGATCTTGACGGAAACACCATATATTTT

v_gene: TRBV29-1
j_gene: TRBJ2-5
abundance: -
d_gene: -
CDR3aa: CSVESGGEETQYF
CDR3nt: TGCAGCGTTGAATCAGGGGGGGAGGAGACCCAGTACTTC

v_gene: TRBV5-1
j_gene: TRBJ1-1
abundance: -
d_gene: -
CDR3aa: CASSLLLNTEAFF
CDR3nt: TGCGCCAGCAGCTTGTTATTGAACACTGAAGCTTTCTTT

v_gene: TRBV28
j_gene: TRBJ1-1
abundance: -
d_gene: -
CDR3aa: CASSPGGAGADTEAFF
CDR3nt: TGTGCCAGCAGTCCAGGTGGTGCGGGGGCGGACACTGAAGCTTTCTTT

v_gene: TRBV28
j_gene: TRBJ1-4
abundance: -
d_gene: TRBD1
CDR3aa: CASSPRGRPNEKLFF
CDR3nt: TGTGCCAGCAGTCCCAGGGGGCGCCCTAATGAAAAACTGTTTTTT

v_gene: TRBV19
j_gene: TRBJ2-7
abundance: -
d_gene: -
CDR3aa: CASSIGGTGTSNSYEQYF
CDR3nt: TGTGCCAGTAGTATTGGGGGAACCGGGACTTCTAATTCCTACGAGCAGTACTTC

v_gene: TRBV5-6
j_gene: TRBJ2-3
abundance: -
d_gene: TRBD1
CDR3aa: CASSLATGGTDTQYF
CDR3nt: TGTGCCAGCAGCTTGGCAACAGGGGGCACAGATACGCAGTATTTT

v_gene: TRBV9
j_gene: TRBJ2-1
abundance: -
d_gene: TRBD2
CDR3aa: CASSVRLAGLTDEQFF
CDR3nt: TGTGCCAGCAGCGTACGGCTAGCGGGATTGACGGATGAGCAGTTCTTC